This TCR beta chain is from a study of control samples from healthy donors and cancer patients. Measured with immunoSEQ multiplex PCR; TCRdb has only the in-frame clones, and not every one. The table records about 150,000 clones, more than 85% of them present only once. V lost 0 bases to trimming and J lost 4 bases, with 6 bases between them. Germline CDR1 and CDR2: SGHNT and YYREEE (reference sequence). The CDR3 covers 13 residues. The J gene is TRBJ2-3, the V gene TRBV5-4, with unresolved D. The clonotype comes from a woman aged 40 to 49 in good health. The specimen sequenced was blood. DNA for the CDR3: TGTGCCAGCAGCTTGGTTGGAGCAGATACGCAGTATTTT. This encodes CASSLVGADTQYF.